A selection of T cell receptor beta chains follows, all from one sample in a study of T-cell reconstitution after alpha-beta-depleted transplantation in children. In TCRdb, the PCR reads were re-called with MiXCR into one record per CDR3 protein. The table lists about 410,000 distinct CDR3 sequences, roughly 22% of them singletons. Here the sequenced sample was PBMCs from the stem cell graft donor, taken from the stem cell graft. All receptors derive from a human donor who donated a stem cell graft to a child with acute myeloid leukemia. Each CDR3 is given with its conserved first and last residue. A D gene is named only where the DNA matches it firmly. Some rows mark clone size as missing; the rest say once, few, many or name a class of expanded clone.

v_gene: TRBV20-1
abundance: -
j_gene: TRBJ2-3
d_gene: -
CDR3nt: TGCAGTTCTTTTGCGGTAGGCACAGATACGCAGTATTTT
CDR3aa: CSSFAVGTDTQYF

v_gene: TRBV3-1
abundance: -
j_gene: TRBJ1-1
d_gene: -
CDR3nt: TGTGCCAGCAGCCAAGTCGGCGAAACTGAAGCTTTCTTT
CDR3aa: CASSQVGETEAFF

v_gene: TRBV9
abundance: few
j_gene: TRBJ2-1
d_gene: TRBD2
CDR3nt: TGTGCCAGCAAGGCCGGGACTAGCGGGACTGAGCAGTTCTTC
CDR3aa: CASKAGTSGTEQFF

v_gene: TRBV28
abundance: many
j_gene: TRBJ2-2
d_gene: TRBD1
CDR3nt: TGTGCCAGCAGTTTGACCGACAGGGCCACCGGGGAGCTGTTTTTT
CDR3aa: CASSLTDRATGELFF

v_gene: TRBV29-1
abundance: few
j_gene: TRBJ1-1
d_gene: -
CDR3nt: TGCAGCGTTGGGCCAGGGCAGGATATCGAAGCTTTCTTT
CDR3aa: CSVGPGQDIEAFF

v_gene: TRBV15
abundance: few
j_gene: TRBJ2-1
d_gene: -
CDR3nt: TGTGCCACCAGCAGGACGGGAGAGGTGGACAATGAGCAGTTCTTC
CDR3aa: CATSRTGEVDNEQFF

v_gene: TRBV7-6
abundance: few
j_gene: TRBJ2-5
d_gene: TRBD1
CDR3nt: TGTGCCAGCAGCTCCCTCCCTGACAGGGAAGAGACCCAGTACTTC
CDR3aa: CASSSLPDREETQYF

v_gene: TRBV29-1
abundance: many
j_gene: TRBJ2-1
d_gene: -
CDR3nt: TGCGGGGTGTGGAGCAACAATGAGCAGTTCTTC
CDR3aa: CGVWSNNEQFF

v_gene: TRBV2
abundance: -
j_gene: TRBJ2-5
d_gene: TRBD2
CDR3nt: TGTGCCAGCAGTGATTCTCTAGCGGGCGCCGCCTACCAAGAGACCCAGTACTTC
CDR3aa: CASSDSLAGAAYQETQYF

v_gene: TRBV20-1
abundance: few
j_gene: TRBJ1-5
d_gene: -
CDR3nt: TGCAGTAAAGGACTGGGCAATCAGCCCCAGCATTTT
CDR3aa: CSKGLGNQPQHF

v_gene: TRBV12-3/TRBV12-4
abundance: many
j_gene: TRBJ1-1
d_gene: -
CDR3nt: TGTGCCAGCAGTTTGAGGGACATAGGGACTGAAGCTTTCTTT
CDR3aa: CASSLRDIGTEAFF

v_gene: TRBV20-1
abundance: few
j_gene: TRBJ2-5
d_gene: -
CDR3nt: TGCAGTGCTAGAGAGGCGCTACAAGAGACCCAGTACTTC
CDR3aa: CSAREALQETQYF

v_gene: TRBV5-1
abundance: -
j_gene: TRBJ2-7
d_gene: -
CDR3nt: TGCGCCAGCAGCTCCCGGACAGAGGTGAGCTCCTACGAGCAGTACTTC
CDR3aa: CASSSRTEVSSYEQYF

v_gene: TRBV10-3
abundance: once
j_gene: TRBJ1-2
d_gene: TRBD1
CDR3nt: TGTGCCATCAGTGAGACAGGGGACGTTGATGGCTACACCTTC
CDR3aa: CAISETGDVDGYTF

v_gene: TRBV4-1
abundance: few
j_gene: TRBJ2-4
d_gene: TRBD2
CDR3nt: TGCGCCAGCAGCCTAGCGGGAGGGGGGGACATTCAGTACTTC
CDR3aa: CASSLAGGGDIQYF

v_gene: TRBV12-3/TRBV12-4
abundance: -
j_gene: TRBJ2-7
d_gene: TRBD1
CDR3nt: TGTGCCAGCCTAGGGCTAAAAGGGACAGGGCCCTACGAGCAGTACTTC
CDR3aa: CASLGLKGTGPYEQYF

v_gene: TRBV7-6
abundance: many
j_gene: TRBJ1-5
d_gene: -
CDR3nt: TGTGCCAGCAGCTTAACAGAGGATCAGCCCCAGCATTTT
CDR3aa: CASSLTEDQPQHF

v_gene: TRBV12-3/TRBV12-4
abundance: -
j_gene: TRBJ2-7
d_gene: -
CDR3nt: TGTGCCAGCGGACCGACGGGGAGCTCCTACGAGCAGTACTTC
CDR3aa: CASGPTGSSYEQYF

v_gene: TRBV6-1
abundance: -
j_gene: TRBJ2-7
d_gene: -
CDR3nt: TGTGCCAGCAGTAAGACACAGATAACCTACGAGCAGTACTTC
CDR3aa: CASSKTQITYEQYF

v_gene: TRBV7-3
abundance: -
j_gene: TRBJ2-7
d_gene: TRBD2
CDR3nt: TGTGCCAGCAGCCTCATAGCGGGAGAAGGCAGCGAGCAGTACTTC
CDR3aa: CASSLIAGEGSEQYF

v_gene: TRBV3-1
abundance: -
j_gene: TRBJ2-7
d_gene: TRBD2
CDR3nt: TGTGCCAGCAGCCAAGTTCCAGCGGGAGCAATCGAGCAGTACTTC
CDR3aa: CASSQVPAGAIEQYF